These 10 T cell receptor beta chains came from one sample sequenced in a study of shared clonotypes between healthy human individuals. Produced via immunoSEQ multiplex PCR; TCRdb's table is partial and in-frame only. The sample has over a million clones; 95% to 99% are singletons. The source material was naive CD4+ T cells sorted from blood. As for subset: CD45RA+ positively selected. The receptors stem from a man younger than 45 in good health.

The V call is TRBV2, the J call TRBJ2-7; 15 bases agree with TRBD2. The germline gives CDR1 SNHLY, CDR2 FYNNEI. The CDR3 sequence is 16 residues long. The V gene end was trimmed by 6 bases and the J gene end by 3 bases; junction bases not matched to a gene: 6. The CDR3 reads CASRARGLAGGYEQYF. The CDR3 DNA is TGTGCCAGCAGGGCCAGGGGACTAGCGGGAGGCTACGAGCAGTACTTC. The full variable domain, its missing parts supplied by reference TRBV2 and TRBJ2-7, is EPEVTQTPSHQVTQMGQEVILRCVPISNHLYFYWYRQILGQKVEFLVSFYNNEISEKSEIFDDQFSVERPDGSNFTLKIRSTKLEDSAMYFCASRARGLAGGYEQYFGPGTRLTVT.

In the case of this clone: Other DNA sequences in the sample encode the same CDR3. The DNA for the CDR3 is TGCGCCAGCAGCTCCGGACTAGCAGCTAGCACAGATACGCAGTATTTT. Protein sequence: CASSSGLAASTDTQYF. The V gene is TRBV5-1, the J gene TRBJ2-3, with TRBD2 matching over 8 bases. V was clipped by 3 bases and J by 0 bases; unmatched bases: 6. The CDR3 is 16 residues long. The germline CDR1 and CDR2 sequences are SGHRS and YFSETQ.

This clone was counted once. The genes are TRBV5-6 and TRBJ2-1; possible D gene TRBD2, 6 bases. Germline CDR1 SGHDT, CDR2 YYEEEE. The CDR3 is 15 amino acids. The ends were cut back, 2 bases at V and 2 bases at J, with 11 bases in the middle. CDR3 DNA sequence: TGTGCCAGCAGCTTTACAGGAGGGCCCTACAATGAGCAGTTCTTC. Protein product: CASSFTGGPYNEQFF.

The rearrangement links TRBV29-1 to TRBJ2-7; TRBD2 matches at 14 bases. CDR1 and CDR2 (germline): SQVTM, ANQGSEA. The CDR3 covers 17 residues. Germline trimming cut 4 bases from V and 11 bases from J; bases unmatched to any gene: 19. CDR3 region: CSVATSGLAGGPLTKYF. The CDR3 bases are TGCAGCGTTGCAACCAGCGGACTAGCGGGAGGCCCTCTGACTAAGTACTTC.

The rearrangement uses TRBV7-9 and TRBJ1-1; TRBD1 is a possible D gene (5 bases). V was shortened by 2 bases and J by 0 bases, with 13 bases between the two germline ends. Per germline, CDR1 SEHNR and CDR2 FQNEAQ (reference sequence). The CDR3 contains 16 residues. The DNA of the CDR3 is TGTGCCAGCAGCTTACTCCAGGGCGTTGTGAACACTGAAGCTTTCTTT. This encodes CASSLLQGVVNTEAFF.

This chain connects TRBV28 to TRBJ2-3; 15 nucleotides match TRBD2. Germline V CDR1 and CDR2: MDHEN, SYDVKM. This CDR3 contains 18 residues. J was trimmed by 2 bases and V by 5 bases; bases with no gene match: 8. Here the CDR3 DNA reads TGTGCCAGCAGTCAAGGGGGACTAGCGGGAGGTTACACAGATACGCAGTATTTT. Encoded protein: CASSQGGLAGGYTDTQYF.

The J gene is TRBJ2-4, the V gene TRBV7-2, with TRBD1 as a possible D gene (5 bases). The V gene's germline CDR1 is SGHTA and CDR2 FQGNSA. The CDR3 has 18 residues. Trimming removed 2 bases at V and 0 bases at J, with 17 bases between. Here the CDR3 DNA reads TGTGCCAGCAGCTTACCCTTGGGGCCGACCCTAGCCAAAAACATTCAGTACTTC. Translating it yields CASSLPLGPTLAKNIQYF.

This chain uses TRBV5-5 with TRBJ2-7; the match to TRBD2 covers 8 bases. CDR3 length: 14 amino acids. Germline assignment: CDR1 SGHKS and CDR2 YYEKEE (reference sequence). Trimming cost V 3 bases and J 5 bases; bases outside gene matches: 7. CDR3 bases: TGTGCCAGCAGCTCTTCCCCGGGAGGGAACGAGCAGTACTTC. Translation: CASSSSPGGNEQYF.

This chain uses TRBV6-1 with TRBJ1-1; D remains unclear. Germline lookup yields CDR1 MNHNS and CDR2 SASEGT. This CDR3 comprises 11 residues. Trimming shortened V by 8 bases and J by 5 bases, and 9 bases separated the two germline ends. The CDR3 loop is CASRRRTEAFF. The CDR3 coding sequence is TGTGCCAGCCGGCGGCGGACTGAAGCTTTCTTT.

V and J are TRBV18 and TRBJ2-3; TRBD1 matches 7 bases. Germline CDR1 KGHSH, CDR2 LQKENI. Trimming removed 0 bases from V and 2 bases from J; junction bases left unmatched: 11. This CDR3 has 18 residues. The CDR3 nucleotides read TGTGCCAGCTCACCACCTCCCGTCTCAGGACAGGCCACAGATACGCAGTATTTT. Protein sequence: CASSPPPVSGQATDTQYF. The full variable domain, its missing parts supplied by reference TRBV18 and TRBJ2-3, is NAGVMQNPRHLVRRRGQEARLRCSPMKGHSHVYWYRQLPEEGLKFMVYLQKENIIDESGMPKERFSAEFPKEGPSILRIQQVVRGDSAAYFCASSPPPVSGQATDTQYFGPGTRLTVL.